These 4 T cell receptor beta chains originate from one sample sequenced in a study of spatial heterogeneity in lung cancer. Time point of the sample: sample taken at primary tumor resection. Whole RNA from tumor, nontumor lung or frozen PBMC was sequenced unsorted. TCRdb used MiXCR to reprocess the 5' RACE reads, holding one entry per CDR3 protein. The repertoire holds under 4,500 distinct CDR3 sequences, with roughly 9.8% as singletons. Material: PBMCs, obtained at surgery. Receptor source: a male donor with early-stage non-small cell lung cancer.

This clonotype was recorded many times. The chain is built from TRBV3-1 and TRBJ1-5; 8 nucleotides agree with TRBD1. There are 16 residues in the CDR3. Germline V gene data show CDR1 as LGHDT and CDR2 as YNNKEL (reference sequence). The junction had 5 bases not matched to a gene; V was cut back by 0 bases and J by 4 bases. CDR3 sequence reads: CASSQEGTGANQPQHF. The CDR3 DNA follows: TGTGCCAGCAGCCAAGAGGGGACAGGAGCGAATCAGCCCCAGCATTTT.

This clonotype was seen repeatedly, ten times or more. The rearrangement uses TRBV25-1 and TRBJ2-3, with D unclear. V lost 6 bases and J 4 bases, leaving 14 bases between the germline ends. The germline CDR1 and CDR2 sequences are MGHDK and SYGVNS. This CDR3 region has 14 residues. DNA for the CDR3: TGTGCCAGCAGCCTCCGTGGGGAACCAGATACGCAGTATTTT. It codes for CASSLRGEPDTQYF.

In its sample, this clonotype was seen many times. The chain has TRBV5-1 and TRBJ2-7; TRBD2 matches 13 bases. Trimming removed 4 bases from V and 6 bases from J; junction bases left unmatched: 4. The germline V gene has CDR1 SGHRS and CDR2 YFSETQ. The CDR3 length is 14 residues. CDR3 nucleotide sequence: TGCGCCAGCAGCCCGGGGACTAGCGGGGTCGAGCAGTACTTC. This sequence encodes CASSPGTSGVEQYF. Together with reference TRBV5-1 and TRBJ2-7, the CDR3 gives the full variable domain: KAGVTQTPRYLIKTRGQQVTLSCSPISGHRSVSWYQQTPGQGLQFLFEYFSETQRNKGNFPGRFSGRQFSNSRSEMNVSTLELGDSALYLCASSPGTSGVEQYFGPGTRLTVT.

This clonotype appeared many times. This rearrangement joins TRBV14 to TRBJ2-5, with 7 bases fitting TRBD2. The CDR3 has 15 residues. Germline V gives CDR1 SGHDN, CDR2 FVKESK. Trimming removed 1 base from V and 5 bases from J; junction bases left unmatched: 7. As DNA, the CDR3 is TGTGCCAGCAGCCAAGTGTCTTCTAGCGGTGAGACCCAGTACTTC. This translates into CASSQVSSSGETQYF.